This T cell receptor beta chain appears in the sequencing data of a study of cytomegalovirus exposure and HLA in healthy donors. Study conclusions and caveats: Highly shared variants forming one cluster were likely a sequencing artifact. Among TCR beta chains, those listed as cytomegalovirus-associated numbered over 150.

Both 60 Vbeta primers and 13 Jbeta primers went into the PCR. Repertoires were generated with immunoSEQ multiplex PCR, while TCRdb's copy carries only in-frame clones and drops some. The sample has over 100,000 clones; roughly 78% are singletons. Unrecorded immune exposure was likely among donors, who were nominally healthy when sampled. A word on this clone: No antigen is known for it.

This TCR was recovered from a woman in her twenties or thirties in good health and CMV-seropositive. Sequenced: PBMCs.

The DNA for the CDR3 is TGTGCCAGCAGTGCCTATAAGCCTCCGACTGAAGCTTTCTTT. Its translation is CASSAYKPPTEAFF. The J gene is TRBJ1-1, the V gene TRBV6-1; the D is unclear. V dropped 4 bases and J dropped 5 bases, with 14 bases sitting between them. Germline assignment: CDR1 MNHNS and CDR2 SASEGT. CDR3 length: 14 amino acids.